The clone carrying this TCR beta chain was detected only once. Its antigen remains unknown. Profiling relied on immunoSEQ multiplex PCR, and the TCRdb table lists in-frame clones only, not all of them. The sample contains some 50,000 clones, around 95% of which appear only once. This record comes from a study of human thymus T cells. Points from the study as a whole: Thymic and blood repertoires showed apparently biased V and J gene usage.

It was healthy Finnish infants having corrective surgery for congenital heart defects who were the donors. Sequenced sample: blood. This sequence originates from a girl less than two years old with a congenital heart defect but otherwise immunologically healthy.

CDR3 nucleotide sequence: TGTGCCAGCTCACCGCGAGGGGTGAACACTGAAGCTTTCTTT. Amino acid sequence: CASSPRGVNTEAFF. This chain joins TRBV18 and TRBJ1-1; TRBD1 might be the D (5 bases). Trimming stripped 3 bases from V and 0 bases from J, with 8 bases between. The CDR3 is made up of 14 amino acids. Germline-derived CDR1 and CDR2 are KGHSH and LQKENI.